This T cell receptor (beta chain) was observed in a study of blood T cell repertoires in COVID-19 (TCRdb year 2020). Background for the entire study: Samples from collaborators originated in the United States, Italy and Spain and spanned both the acute and convalescent phases of COVID-19. The material from the prospective study consisted of cDNA or gDNA derived from T cells, B-cell-depleted T cells, or PBMCs. Deeply sampled blood TCRbeta repertoires from subjects exposed to, actively infected with, or recovered from COVID-19 were included in the dataset. The repertoires were released in a freely available public database meant as a resource for research on the immune response to SARS-CoV-2. The samples were drawn from two sources: the first 160 participants of the ongoing ImmuneRACE study, and over 1,000 subjects contributed by 6 global collaborators. Nearly every sample came with metadata listing a de-identified subject ID, COVID-19 status, age in years and sex. Where available, HLA class I and class II types were taken from metadata supplied by the sample provider and were not determined by assay-based typing. Points the paper makes about the study in general: The quantity of clinical and demographic metadata differed by source and by participant and was supplied without curation.

CDR3 length: 13 amino acids, cysteine to phenylalanine. Only the CDR3 part of the read is kept: 39 bases, read in frame from the first base. The V and J ends are trimmed by 6 bases and 0 bases, leaving 8 bases between them. For CDR1 and CDR2, the germline V gene lists KGHSH and LQKENI. Whole blood was collected in K2EDTA tubes by collaborating institutions according to the institutions' own protocols. For TCRbeta analysis, collaborators shipped samples as frozen whole blood, isolated PBMCs, or DNA extracted from either of those sample types. TCRbeta CDR3 regions were amplified from genomic DNA by means of the immunoSEQ Assay, a bias-controlled multiplex PCR. Per the original workflow: The number of nucleated cells in each sample was estimated by amplification of reference gene primers within the assay. To quantify the absolute abundance of each unique TCRbeta CDR3 rearrangement, sequence reads were collapsed and filtered. For each sample, productive Simpson clonality was calculated as the square root of Simpson's diversity index over productive rearrangements. This is the immuneACCESS table as TCRdb keeps it, with only in-frame sequences that have V and J called. A part of the clones is gone; compared with another copy, unresolved V genes explain less than half, and the rest is unexplained. The DNA gave D and trimming, while V, J and clone size come from that table. Counted in this sample were about 78,000 clones; 90% of them appeared once. Jointly, the top ten make up 0.8% to 1.3% of the sample.

In the case of this clone: Its antigen is currently not known. No base quality information exists; no much larger clone differs at one position.

The specimen sequenced was peripheral blood. This clonotype was sampled from a woman aged 45-60 years in a cohort sampled during active COVID-19. The chain is made from TRBV18 and TRBJ1-1; no confident D gene assignment can be made. The DNA sequence is TGTGCCAGCTCGCCAGACATGAACACTGAAGCTTTCTTT. The resulting protein is CASSPDMNTEAFF. The full variable domain, with segments outside the CDR3 supplied by the reference TRBV18 and TRBJ1-1 proteins, appears as NAGVMQNPRHLVRRRGQEARLRCSPMKGHSHVYWYRQLPEEGLKFMVYLQKENIIDESGMPKERFSAEFPKEGPSILRIQQVVRGDSAAYFCASSPDMNTEAFFGQGTRLTVV.